A single T cell receptor beta chain is shown here with its context. Its matching antigen is unknown. This entry comes from a study of cytomegalovirus exposure and HLA in healthy donors. Study-wide results and limits: The dataset shows that most TCR sequences were rare, while some public TCRs occurred in many donors. A later analysis found most CMV-associated TCR beta chains apparently HLA-restricted. HLA allele associations emerged for some 16,000 TCR beta sequences in a later analysis, at 0.05 false discovery rate. TCR beta sequences reportedly predicted the HLA-A and HLA-B alleles of most subjects accurately.

Looked up from germline, CDR1 is LNHDA and CDR2 is SQIVND (reference sequence). Germline trimming cut 2 bases from V and 8 bases from J; bases unmatched to any gene: 17. The length of the CDR3 is 20 residues. Primers: 60 Vbeta forward and 13 Jbeta reverse. Produced via immunoSEQ multiplex PCR; TCRdb's table is partial and in-frame only. The repertoire holds under 110,000 clones, about 70% seen once, with around 6.4% in the top ten. V and J are TRBV19 and TRBJ2-1; 14 positions agree with TRBD2. Sequencing input: PBMCs. This receptor was identified in a woman between 50 and 59 years old in good health and CMV-seropositive. The CDR3 DNA sequence: TGTGCCAGTAGTATAAAAAAGGGACTAGCGGGGGCAAAACCCTGGGATGAGCAGTTCTTC. This gives the protein CASSIKKGLAGAKPWDEQFF.